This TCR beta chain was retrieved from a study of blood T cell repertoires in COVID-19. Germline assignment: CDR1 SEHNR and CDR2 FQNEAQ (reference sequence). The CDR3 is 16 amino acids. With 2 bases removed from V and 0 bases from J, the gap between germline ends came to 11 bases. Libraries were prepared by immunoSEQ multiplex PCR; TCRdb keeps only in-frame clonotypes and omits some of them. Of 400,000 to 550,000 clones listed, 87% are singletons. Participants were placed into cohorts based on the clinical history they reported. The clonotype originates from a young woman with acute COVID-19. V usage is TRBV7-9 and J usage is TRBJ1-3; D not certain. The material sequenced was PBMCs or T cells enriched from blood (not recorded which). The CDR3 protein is CASSLSSRLSGNTIYF. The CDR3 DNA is TGTGCCAGCAGCTTATCGTCACGACTCTCTGGAAACACCATATATTTT. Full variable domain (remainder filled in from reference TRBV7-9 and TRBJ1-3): DTGVSQNPRHKITKRGQNVTFRCDPISEHNRLYWYRQTLGQGPEFLTYFQNEAQLEKSRLLSDRFSAERPKGSFSTLEIQRTEQGDSAMYLCASSLSSRLSGNTIYFGEGSWLTVV.